Presented here are 27 T cell receptor beta chains from one specimen sequenced in a study of OX40 agonist ivuxolimab in advanced cancers. Clones were read by immunoSEQ multiplex PCR, and TCRdb kept only the in-frame ones, dropping some. This sample yields approximately 60,000 clones, of which roughly 90% are seen a single time; approximately 7.2% belongs to the top ten. The sequencing used CD4+ or CD8+ T cells sorted from blood, collected in a trial of the OX40 agonist ivuxolimab. The receptor set was obtained from an adult with an advanced solid tumor such as melanoma, head and neck, liver or kidney cancer.

V gene TRBV6-1 combines with J gene TRBJ1-4; 8 bases fit TRBD1. Per the germline V gene, CDR1 is MNHNS and CDR2 is SASEGT. The V segment lost 4 bases and the J segment 3 bases; nucleotides outside the gene matches: 4. CDR3 length equals 15 residues. CDR3 coding DNA: TGTGCCAGCAGTGTGACAGGGGCGGCTAATGAAAAACTGTTTTTT. It specifies CASSVTGAANEKLFF.

V is TRBV9 and J is TRBJ1-1; D may be TRBD1 (5 bases). V shed 0 bases and J shed 5 bases, with 14 bases lying between them. The CDR3 spans 15 residues. Germline loops: CDR1 SGDLS, CDR2 YYNGEE. The CDR3 protein is CASSVGKEGRTEAFF. As DNA, the CDR3 is TGTGCCAGCAGCGTAGGGAAGGAGGGGAGGACTGAAGCTTTCTTT.

The CDR3 is CASSFPDSTYEQYF. The CDR3 DNA reads TGCGCCAGCAGCTTCCCGGACAGCACCTACGAGCAGTACTTC. The J gene is TRBJ2-7, the V gene TRBV5-1, with D maybe TRBD1 (6 bases). This CDR3 spans 14 amino acids. CDR1 is SGHRS, CDR2 YFSETQ, per germline. The V gene lost 2 bases and the J gene lost 2 bases, with 11 bases spanning the gap.

The gene calls are TRBV30 and TRBJ2-6, with D tentatively TRBD1 (5 bases). Trimming took 4 bases from V and 4 from J, leaving 14 bases between them. Germline values: CDR1 GTSNPN, CDR2 SVGIG (reference sequence). The CDR3 length is 15 residues. DNA of the CDR3: TGTGCCTGGACCGCCCAGGGAACCGGGGCCAACGTCCTGACTTTC. Protein sequence: CAWTAQGTGANVLTF.

This chain joins TRBV23-1 and TRBJ2-2; D gene unclear. TRBV23-1 is known as an ORF, though its function is uncertain. The CDR3 is made up of 15 amino acids. Trimming took off 3 bases at V and 6 bases at J, with 14 bases between the two ends. In DNA form, the CDR3 reads TGCGCCAGCAGTCATTCCGGACCGGAGCCCGGGGAGCTGTTTTTT. As protein: CASSHSGPEPGELFF.

V gene TRBV7-6 combines with J gene TRBJ1-3; TRBD1 agrees at 7 bases. J was trimmed by 4 bases and V by 0 bases; bases with no gene match: 6. Germline V gene lookup returns CDR1 SGHVS and CDR2 FNYEAQ. The CDR3 has 16 residues. DNA for the CDR3: TGTGCCAGCAGCTTAGCGACAGGGCCCCCAGGAAACACCATATATTTT. This translates into CASSLATGPPGNTIYF.

The rearrangement uses TRBV30 and TRBJ2-2; D tentatively reads TRBD1 or TRBD2 (5 bases each). In germline, CDR1 is GTSNPN, CDR2 SVGIG (reference sequence). The length of the CDR3 is 14 residues. V lost 3 bases and J 3 bases, leaving 11 bases between the germline ends. The DNA for the CDR3 is TGTGCCTGGAGGGTGGGGGTGGACACCGGGGAGCTGTTTTTT. Protein product: CAWRVGVDTGELFF.

The J gene is TRBJ1-5, the V gene TRBV11-2; D remains ambiguous. The CDR3 consists of 15 residues. CDR1 SGHAT and CDR2 FQNNGV come from the germline V gene. The germline V and J ends were trimmed by 3 bases and 5 bases, with 14 bases remaining between them. CDR3 DNA: TGTGCCAGCAGCTTTGGGGTTAGCTCCCATCAGCCCCAGCATTTT. It specifies CASSFGVSSHQPQHF.

The chain couples TRBV6-5 to TRBJ1-1; unclear D gene. Trimming cost V 6 bases and J 0 bases, with 11 bases left between them. Germline loops: CDR1 MNHEY, CDR2 SVGAGI. The CDR3 runs to 14 residues. This CDR3 is CASSSPPVNTEAFF. Here the CDR3 DNA reads TGTGCCAGCAGCTCCCCCCCGGTGAACACTGAAGCTTTCTTT.

The J gene is TRBJ2-1, the V gene TRBV15; 9 bases map to TRBD1. J lost 0 bases, V lost 1 base, and 19 bases had no gene match. Looked up from germline, CDR1 is LNHNV and CDR2 is YYDKDF (reference sequence). The CDR3 sequence is 22 residues long. The CDR3 loop is CATSRGTTVGQGKWSSYNEQFF. The CDR3 DNA is TGTGCCACCAGCAGAGGAACGACGGTGGGACAGGGTAAATGGAGCTCCTACAATGAGCAGTTCTTC.

CDR3 coding DNA: TGTGCCAGCAGGAGGACTGTTTACGAGCAGTACTTC. Protein sequence: CASRRTVYEQYF. This chain uses TRBV2 with TRBJ2-7, with a possible D match to TRBD2 (5 bases). Trimming removed 6 bases at V and 4 bases at J, with 10 bases between. CDR1 SNHLY and CDR2 FYNNEI come from the germline V gene. The CDR3 has 12 amino acids.

This sequence joins TRBV7-2 and TRBJ1-3, with D unresolved. With 6 bases removed from V and 0 bases from J, the gap between germline ends came to 12 bases. The CDR3 totals 15 residues. Germline loops: CDR1 SGHTA, CDR2 FQGNSA. The CDR3 loop is CASSRGWGSGNTIYF. The CDR3 DNA is TGTGCCAGCAGTAGAGGCTGGGGCTCTGGAAACACCATATATTTT. The whole variable domain, filled in from reference TRBV7-2 and TRBJ1-3, reads GAGVSQSPSNKVTEKGKDVELRCDPISGHTALYWYRQSLGQGLEFLIYFQGNSAPDKSGLPSDRFSAERTGGSVSTLTIQRTQQEDSAVYLCASSRGWGSGNTIYFGEGSWLTVV.

The V gene is TRBV10-3, the J gene TRBJ2-7, with 8 nucleotides matching TRBD1. There are 15 residues in the CDR3. V dropped 4 bases and J dropped 3; count of bases not matched to a gene: 8. Germline V gene lookup returns CDR1 ENHRY and CDR2 SYGVKD. The CDR3 spells CAISAPLGQGYEQYF. CDR3 bases: TGTGCCATCAGTGCCCCTCTAGGACAGGGCTACGAGCAGTACTTC.

CDR3 in amino acids: CASSSRLAGAGGEQFF. CDR3 bases: TGTGCCAGCAGCTCCCGACTGGCGGGAGCGGGCGGTGAGCAGTTCTTC. The V call is TRBV7-9, the J call TRBJ2-1, with 7 bases fitting TRBD2. The V and J ends lost 4 bases and 9 bases, in that order; junction bases with no gene match: 15. This CDR3 has 16 amino acids. The germline V gene encodes CDR1 SEHNR and CDR2 FQNEAQ (reference sequence).

The chain joins TRBV7-2 to TRBJ2-3; 16 bases align to TRBD2. CDR1 and CDR2 (germline): SGHTA, FQGNSA. V lost 5 bases, J lost 4 bases, and 6 bases stayed unmatched. The CDR3 consists of 17 residues. The CDR3 DNA reads TGTGCCAGCAGCCTGGGACTAGCGGGAGGGCAGGCAGATACGCAGTATTTT. Its translation is CASSLGLAGGQADTQYF.

On this clone: This sample includes further DNA sequences coding for the same CDR3. The genes are TRBV19 and TRBJ1-4; the D is unclear. The V end was cut by 6 bases, the J end by 7 bases, with 12 bases between. CDR3 length: 13 amino acids. CDR1 and CDR2 from the germline V gene are LNHDA and SQIVND (reference sequence). DNA of the CDR3: TGTGCCAGTAGCAAGCTGTCCGTTGAAAAACTGTTTTTT. Amino acid sequence: CASSKLSVEKLFF.

This chain connects TRBV5-6 to TRBJ2-3; 9 positions match TRBD1. This CDR3 is 15 amino acids long. The J segment lost 6 bases and the V segment lost 4 bases, leaving 9 bases of the junction unmatched. CDR1 SGHDT and CDR2 YYEEEE come from the germline V gene. The CDR3 here is CASSPGTGKADTQYF. The CDR3, as DNA: TGTGCCAGCAGCCCGGGGACAGGGAAGGCGGATACGCAGTATTTT.

The CDR3 DNA reads TGTGCCAGCAGTTTCTCGGGACTAGCGGGAGGAAACATTCAGTACTTC. As protein: CASSFSGLAGGNIQYF. The chain links TRBV6-5 to TRBJ2-4; 15 nucleotides agree with TRBD2. Trimming cost V 4 bases and J 6 bases; bases outside gene matches: 4. The V gene's germline CDR1 is MNHEY and CDR2 SVGAGI. The CDR3 consists of 16 residues.

V gene TRBV6-4 combines with J gene TRBJ2-7; 7 bases fit TRBD2. In germline, CDR1 is MRHNA, CDR2 SNTAGT. V lost 5 bases and J lost 6; bases outside the gene matches: 7. This CDR3 is 13 amino acids long. Written as DNA, the CDR3 is TGTGCCAGCAGTATCAAGGGAGGGGCCGAGCAGTACTTC. Amino acid sequence: CASSIKGGAEQYF.

The chain joins TRBV5-5 to TRBJ2-7; tentative D call: TRBD1 (6 bases). The CDR3 has 14 amino acids. V was pared by 3 bases and J by 4 bases, with 14 bases between. Germline loops: CDR1 SGHKS, CDR2 YYEKEE (reference sequence). CDR3 sequence: CASSSAGGRYEQYF. CDR3 nucleotides: TGTGCCAGCAGCTCGGCTGGGGGCAGGTACGAGCAGTACTTC.

CDR3 region: CASSSTPVSGRDTGELFF. In DNA form, the CDR3 reads TGTGCCAGCAGCTCGACACCGGTTAGCGGGAGAGACACCGGGGAGCTGTTTTTT. The chain employs TRBV5-6 and TRBJ2-2, with 9 bases matching TRBD2. The germline V gene encodes CDR1 SGHDT and CDR2 YYEEEE. The CDR3 has 18 residues. V shed 3 bases, J shed 3 bases, and the junction held 12 bases outside the gene matches.

The rearrangement links TRBV12-1 to TRBJ2-1; the DNA was not used to check the table's D call, TRBD2. TRBV12-1 is labeled a pseudogene. This CDR3 is built from 17 residues. The CDR3 loop is CASSPFLGGRSYNEQFF. CDR3 DNA sequence: TGTGCCAGCAGTCCCTTCTTGGGGGGGAGGTCCTACAATGAGCAGTTCTTC.

This clone was recorded only once. The CDR3 region has the DNA TGTGCCAGCAGTTTCGCAGAAGGGAAAGAAAAACTGTTTTTT. Protein product: CASSFAEGKEKLFF. The chain carries TRBV6-5 and TRBJ1-4; D is unresolved. Trimming shortened V by 4 bases and J by 8 bases, and 14 bases separated the two germline ends. The CDR3 runs 14 residues. From germline, CDR1 is MNHEY and CDR2 SVGAGI.

The chain has TRBV2 and TRBJ2-5; 14 bases are shared with TRBD2. Germline values: CDR1 SNHLY, CDR2 FYNNEI. The CDR3 sequence is 14 residues long. V shed 6 bases and J 5 bases; nucleotides not matched to a gene: 2. CDR3 loop: CASRRTSGRETQYF. For the CDR3, the DNA is TGTGCCAGCAGGAGGACTAGCGGGAGGGAGACCCAGTACTTC. Full variable domain (missing parts from reference TRBV2 and TRBJ2-5): EPEVTQTPSHQVTQMGQEVILRCVPISNHLYFYWYRQILGQKVEFLVSFYNNEISEKSEIFDDQFSVERPDGSNFTLKIRSTKLEDSAMYFCASRRTSGRETQYFGPGTRLLVL.

The chain combines TRBV2 with TRBJ1-3; tentatively, D is TRBD1 (6 bases). This CDR3 has 18 amino acids. The V gene's germline CDR1 is SNHLY and CDR2 FYNNEI. V lost 5 bases to trimming and J lost 2 bases, with 22 bases between them. The chain's CDR3 is CASSRGGVLGAAGNTIYF. The CDR3 coding sequence is TGTGCCAGCAGTAGGGGGGGAGTCCTAGGGGCAGCTGGAAACACCATATATTTT. Full variable domain (outside the CDR3, taken from reference TRBV2 and TRBJ1-3): EPEVTQTPSHQVTQMGQEVILRCVPISNHLYFYWYRQILGQKVEFLVSFYNNEISEKSEIFDDQFSVERPDGSNFTLKIRSTKLEDSAMYFCASSRGGVLGAAGNTIYFGEGSWLTVV.

The V gene is TRBV5-6, the J gene TRBJ1-4; 8 bases are shared with TRBD1. Germline-derived CDR1 and CDR2 are SGHDT and YYEEEE. V dropped 4 bases and J dropped 3; count of bases not matched to a gene: 11. CDR3 size: 17 residues. The CDR3 nucleotides are TGTGCCAGCAGCCTGCAGGGGGCGGAGGCGGCTAATGAAAAACTGTTTTTT. This codes for CASSLQGAEAANEKLFF.

The chain employs TRBV7-9 and TRBJ2-3; no firm D call. The CDR3 extends over 15 amino acids. Trimming removed 5 bases at V and 2 bases at J, with 14 bases between. The V gene's germline CDR1 is SEHNR and CDR2 FQNEAQ (reference sequence). CDR3 region: CASSPSPRITDTQYF. The CDR3 region has the DNA TGTGCCAGCAGCCCCTCTCCCCGGATCACAGATACGCAGTATTTT.